Included here is one T cell receptor (beta chain) sequence, with context. This clone's antigen is unknown. No much larger clone is present one base from it, and per-base qualities are unavailable. The data belong to a study of a mutant IDH1 vaccine in newly diagnosed glioma (dated by TCRdb to the early 2020s). About the full investigation: The 32 treated patients were approximately 62% male and about 38% female, with a mean age of roughly 42 years. Prior to enrollment, patients had been given standard therapy consisting of radiotherapy alone, temozolomide alone, or radiochemotherapy with temozolomide, with the combination given to most patients. Peripheral blood samples were drawn at six visits, namely V03 (baseline), V05, V07, V10, V12 and V13. Longitudinal TCRB deep sequencing was done for some 25 treated patients, wherever samples were available for exploratory analyses. Broader findings and caveats from the paper: No apparent relationship was observed between pseudoprogression and alterations in the top peripheral T cell clonotypes detected by TCRB sequencing. The authors noted that analyses of patient blood samples could not be reproduced because of sample limitations. PBMC samples for TCRB deep sequencing were selected based on availability. Immune responses induced by the vaccine were seen in around 93% of patients across multiple MHC alleles.

What the time point label conveys for this sample: baseline, week 1 (first vaccination visit). The treatment or condition label, as the study defines it: pre-vaccination baseline after standard-of-care therapy. Donors had newly diagnosed WHO grade 3 or 4 IDH1-mutant astrocytomas with loss of nuclear ATRX. The samples were drawn from NOA16, a multicentre, single-arm, open-label phase I trial in Germany that tested a mutant IDH1 peptide vaccine in humans for the first time. For immunogenicity testing, the blood drawn at visit V03 was used as the baseline sample. Genomic DNA for TCRB sequencing was extracted from EDTA blood using the DNeasy Blood and Tissue Kit. Library prep was done by the immunoSEQ multiplex PCR assay. The hsTCRB Kit was used according to the manufacturer's protocol to amplify rearranged TCR beta chain sequences. An Illumina MiSeq was used to sequence the TCRB libraries. The published analysis was carried out like this. Demultiplexing, trimming and gene mapping were performed with the kit vendor's proprietary platform. The immuneACCESS repertoire file appears here via TCRdb, limited to in-frame rearrangements. These files lack a portion of the clones; in checked studies, under half of the deficit traces to unresolved V genes, and the cause of the others is not known. V and J calls and clone size are given by that table; D and trimming were obtained from the DNA. The sample table records tens of thousands of clones; roughly nine tenths of these occur just once. 4.8% of the sample goes to the ten largest clones.

Inclusive of the bounding cysteine and phenylalanine, the CDR3 is 13 residues long. The read is trimmed to its CDR3 DNA, 39 bases read in frame from base 1. V and J lose 8 bases and 6 bases, and a span of 16 bases separates them. CDR1 MGHDK and CDR2 SYGVNS are derived from the germline V gene. Sample: PBMCs, taken from a glioma patient treated with radiotherapy, temozolomide or both. The sequence is built from TRBV25-1 and TRBJ1-2, with the identity of the D gene unclear. This receptor was taken from a woman between 35 and 50 years old with glioma. The nucleotides read TGTGCCAGCGGATCTGGAGGGAGAAATGGCTACACCTTC. The resulting protein is CASGSGGRNGYTF.